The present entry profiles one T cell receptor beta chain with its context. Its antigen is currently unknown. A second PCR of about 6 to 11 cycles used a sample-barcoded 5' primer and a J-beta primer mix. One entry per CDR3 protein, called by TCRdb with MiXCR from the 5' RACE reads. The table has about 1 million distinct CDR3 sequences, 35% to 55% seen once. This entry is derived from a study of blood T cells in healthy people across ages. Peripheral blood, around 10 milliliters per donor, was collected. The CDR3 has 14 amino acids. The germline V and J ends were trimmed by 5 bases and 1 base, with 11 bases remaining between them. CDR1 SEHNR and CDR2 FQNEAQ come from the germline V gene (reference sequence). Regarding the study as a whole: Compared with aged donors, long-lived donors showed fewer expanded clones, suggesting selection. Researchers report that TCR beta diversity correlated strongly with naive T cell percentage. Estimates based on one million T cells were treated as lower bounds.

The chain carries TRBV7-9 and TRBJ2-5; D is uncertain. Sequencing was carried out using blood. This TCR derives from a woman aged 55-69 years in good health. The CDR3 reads CASSPTWGQETQYF. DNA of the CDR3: TGTGCCAGCAGCCCGACCTGGGGCCAAGAGACCCAGTACTTC.